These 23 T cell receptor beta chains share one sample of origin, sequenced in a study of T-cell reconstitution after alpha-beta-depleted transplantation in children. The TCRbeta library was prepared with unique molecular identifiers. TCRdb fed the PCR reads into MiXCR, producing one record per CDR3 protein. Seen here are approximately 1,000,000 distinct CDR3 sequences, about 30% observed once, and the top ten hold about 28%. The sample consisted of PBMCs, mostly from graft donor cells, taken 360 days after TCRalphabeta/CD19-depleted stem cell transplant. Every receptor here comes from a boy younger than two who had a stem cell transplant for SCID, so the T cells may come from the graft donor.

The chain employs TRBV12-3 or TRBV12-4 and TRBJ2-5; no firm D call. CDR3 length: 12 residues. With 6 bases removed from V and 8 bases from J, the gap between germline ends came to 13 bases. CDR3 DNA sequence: TGTGCCAGCAGGGACCCCAAGACAACCCAGTACTTC. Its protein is CASRDPKTTQYF.

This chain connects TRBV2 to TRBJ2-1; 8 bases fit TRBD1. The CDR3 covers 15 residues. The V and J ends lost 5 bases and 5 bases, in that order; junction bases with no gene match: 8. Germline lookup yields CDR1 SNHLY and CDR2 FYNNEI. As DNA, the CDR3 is TGTGCCAGCAGTCGACAGGGGTTATTGGACAATGAGCAGTTCTTC. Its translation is CASSRQGLLDNEQFF.

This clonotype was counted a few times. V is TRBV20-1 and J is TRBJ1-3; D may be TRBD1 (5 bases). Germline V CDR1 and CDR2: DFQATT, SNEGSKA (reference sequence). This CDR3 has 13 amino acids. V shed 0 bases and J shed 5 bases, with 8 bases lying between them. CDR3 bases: TGCAGTGCTAGAGAGGGGGTCAGAAACACCATATATTTT. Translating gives CSAREGVRNTIYF.

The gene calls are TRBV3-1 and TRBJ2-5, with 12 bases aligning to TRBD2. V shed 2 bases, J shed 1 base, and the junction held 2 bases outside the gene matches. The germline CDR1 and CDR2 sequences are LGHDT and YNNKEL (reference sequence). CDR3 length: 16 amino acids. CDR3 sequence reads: CASSQRTSGTQETQYF. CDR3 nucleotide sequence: TGTGCCAGCAGCCAAAGGACTAGCGGGACCCAAGAGACCCAGTACTTC.

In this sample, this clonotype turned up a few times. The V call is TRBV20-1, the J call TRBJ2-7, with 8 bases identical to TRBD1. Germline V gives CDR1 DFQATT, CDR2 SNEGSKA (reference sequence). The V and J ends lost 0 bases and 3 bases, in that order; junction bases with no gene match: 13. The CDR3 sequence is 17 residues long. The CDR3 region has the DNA TGCAGTGCTAGAGACGGACAGGGTCCCTATCCTTTCTACGAGCAGTACTTC. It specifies CSARDGQGPYPFYEQYF.

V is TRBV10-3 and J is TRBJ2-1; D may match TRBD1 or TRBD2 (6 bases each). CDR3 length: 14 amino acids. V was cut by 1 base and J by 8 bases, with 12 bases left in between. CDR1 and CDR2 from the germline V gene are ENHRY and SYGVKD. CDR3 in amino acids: CAISELEGDDEQFF. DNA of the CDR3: TGTGCCATCAGTGAGTTGGAGGGGGATGATGAGCAGTTCTTC.

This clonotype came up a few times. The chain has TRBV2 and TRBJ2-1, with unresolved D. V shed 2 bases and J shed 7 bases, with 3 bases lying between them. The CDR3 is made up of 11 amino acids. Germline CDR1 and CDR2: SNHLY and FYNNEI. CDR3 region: CASSERNEQFF. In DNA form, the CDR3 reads TGTGCCAGCAGTGAAAGAAATGAGCAGTTCTTC.

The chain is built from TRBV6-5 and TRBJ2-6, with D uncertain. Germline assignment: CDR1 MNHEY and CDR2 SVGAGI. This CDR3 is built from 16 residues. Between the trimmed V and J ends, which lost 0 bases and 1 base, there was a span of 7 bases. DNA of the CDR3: TGTGCCAGCAGTTACTCCCGGAGATCTGGGGCCAACGTCCTGACTTTC. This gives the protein CASSYSRRSGANVLTF.

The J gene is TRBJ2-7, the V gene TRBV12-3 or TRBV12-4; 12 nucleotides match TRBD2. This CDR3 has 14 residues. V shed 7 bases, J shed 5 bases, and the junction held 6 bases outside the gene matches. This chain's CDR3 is CASTTSGGQHEQYF. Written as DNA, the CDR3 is TGTGCCAGCACTACTAGCGGGGGGCAACACGAGCAGTACTTC.

The CDR3 DNA reads as TGTGCCAGCAGCTTAGTGGGTACGGGCACAGATACGCAGTATTTT. It translates to CASSLVGTGTDTQYF. The rearrangement links TRBV11-2 to TRBJ2-3; D gene uncertain. The CDR3 runs to 15 residues. CDR1 SGHAT and CDR2 FQNNGV come from the germline V gene. Trimming shortened V by 1 base and J by 1 base, and 9 bases separated the two germline ends.

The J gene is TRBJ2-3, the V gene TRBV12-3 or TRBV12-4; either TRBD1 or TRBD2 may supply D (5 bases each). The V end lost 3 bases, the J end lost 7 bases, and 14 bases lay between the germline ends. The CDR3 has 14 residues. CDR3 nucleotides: TGTGCCAGCAGTTTGGGGGTCCCCGGGAATACGCAGTATTTT. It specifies CASSLGVPGNTQYF.

As DNA, the CDR3 is TGTGCCAGCAGCTTGGGGGCAGGTTTTGAAGCTTTCTTT. It translates to CASSLGAGFEAFF. The chain couples TRBV5-6 to TRBJ1-1; no clear D. The CDR3 has 13 amino acids. Germline values: CDR1 SGHDT, CDR2 YYEEEE. V was clipped by 0 bases and J by 7 bases, with 10 bases between them.

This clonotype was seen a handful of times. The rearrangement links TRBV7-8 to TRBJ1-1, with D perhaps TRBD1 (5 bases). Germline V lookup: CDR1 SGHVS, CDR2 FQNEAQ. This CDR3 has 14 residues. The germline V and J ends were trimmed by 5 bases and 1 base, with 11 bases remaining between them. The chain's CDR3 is CASSQGLKNTEAFF. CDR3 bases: TGTGCCAGCAGCCAGGGACTTAAGAACACTGAAGCTTTCTTT.

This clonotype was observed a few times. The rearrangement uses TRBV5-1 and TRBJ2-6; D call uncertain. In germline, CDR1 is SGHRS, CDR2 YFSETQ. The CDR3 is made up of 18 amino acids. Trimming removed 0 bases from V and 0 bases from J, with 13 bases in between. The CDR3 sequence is CASSLEATVSSGANVLTF. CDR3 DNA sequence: TGCGCCAGCAGCTTGGAAGCGACTGTTAGCTCTGGGGCCAACGTCCTGACTTTC.

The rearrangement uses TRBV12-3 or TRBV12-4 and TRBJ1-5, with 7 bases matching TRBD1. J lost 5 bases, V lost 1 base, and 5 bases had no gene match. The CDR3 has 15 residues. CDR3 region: CASSLGQGTDQPQHF. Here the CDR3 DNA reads TGTGCCAGCAGTTTAGGACAGGGCACCGATCAGCCCCAGCATTTT.

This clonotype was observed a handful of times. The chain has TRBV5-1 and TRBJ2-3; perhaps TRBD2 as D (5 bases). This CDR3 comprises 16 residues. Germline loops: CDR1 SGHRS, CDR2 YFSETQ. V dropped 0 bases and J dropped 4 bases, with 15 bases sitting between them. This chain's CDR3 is CASSLVAVEVSDTQYF. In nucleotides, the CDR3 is TGCGCCAGCAGCTTGGTCGCCGTGGAGGTCTCAGATACGCAGTATTTT.

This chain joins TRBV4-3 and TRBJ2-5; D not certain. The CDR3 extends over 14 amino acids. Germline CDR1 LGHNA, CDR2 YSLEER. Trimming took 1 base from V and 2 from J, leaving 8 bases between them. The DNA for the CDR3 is TGCGCCAGCAGCCAAGGGCCCAAACAAGAGACCCAGTACTTC. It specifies CASSQGPKQETQYF.

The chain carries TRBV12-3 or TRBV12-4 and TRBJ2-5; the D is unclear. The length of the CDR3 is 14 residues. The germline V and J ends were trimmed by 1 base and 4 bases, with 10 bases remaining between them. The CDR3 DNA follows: TGTGCCAGCAGTTTAGTAATAGCAGGAGAGACCCAGTACTTC. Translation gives CASSLVIAGETQYF.

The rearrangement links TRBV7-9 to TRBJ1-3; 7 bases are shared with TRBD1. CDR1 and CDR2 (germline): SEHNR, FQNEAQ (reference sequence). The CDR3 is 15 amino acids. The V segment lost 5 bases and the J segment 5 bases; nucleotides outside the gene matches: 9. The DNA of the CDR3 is TGTGCCAGCAGCCCGGGGGACAGCTGGAGAAACACCATATATTTT. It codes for CASSPGDSWRNTIYF.

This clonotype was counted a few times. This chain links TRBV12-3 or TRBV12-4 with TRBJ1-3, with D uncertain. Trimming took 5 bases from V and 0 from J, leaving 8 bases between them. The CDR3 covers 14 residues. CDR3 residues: CASSPAFSGNTIYF. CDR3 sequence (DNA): TGTGCCAGCAGTCCAGCTTTCTCTGGAAACACCATATATTTT.

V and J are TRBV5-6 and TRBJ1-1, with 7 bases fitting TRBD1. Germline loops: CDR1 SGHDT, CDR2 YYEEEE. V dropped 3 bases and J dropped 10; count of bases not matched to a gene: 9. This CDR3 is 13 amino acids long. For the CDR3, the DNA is TGTGCCAGCAGCTCCTTCAGACAGGGCTCAGCTTTCTTT. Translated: CASSSFRQGSAFF.

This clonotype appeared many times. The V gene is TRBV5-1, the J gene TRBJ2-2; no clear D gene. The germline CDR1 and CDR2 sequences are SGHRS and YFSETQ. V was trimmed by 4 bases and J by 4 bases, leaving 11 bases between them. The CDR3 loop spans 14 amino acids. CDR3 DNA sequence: TGCGCCAGCAGCACGGGTGAAGCCACCGGGGAGCTGTTTTTT. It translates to CASSTGEATGELFF.

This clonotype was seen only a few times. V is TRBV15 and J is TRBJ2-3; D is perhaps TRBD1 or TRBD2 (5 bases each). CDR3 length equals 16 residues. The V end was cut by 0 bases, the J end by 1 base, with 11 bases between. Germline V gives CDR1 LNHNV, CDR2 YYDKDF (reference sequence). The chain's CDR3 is CATSRDNGARTDTQYF. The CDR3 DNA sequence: TGTGCCACCAGCAGAGATAACGGGGCCCGCACAGATACGCAGTATTTT.